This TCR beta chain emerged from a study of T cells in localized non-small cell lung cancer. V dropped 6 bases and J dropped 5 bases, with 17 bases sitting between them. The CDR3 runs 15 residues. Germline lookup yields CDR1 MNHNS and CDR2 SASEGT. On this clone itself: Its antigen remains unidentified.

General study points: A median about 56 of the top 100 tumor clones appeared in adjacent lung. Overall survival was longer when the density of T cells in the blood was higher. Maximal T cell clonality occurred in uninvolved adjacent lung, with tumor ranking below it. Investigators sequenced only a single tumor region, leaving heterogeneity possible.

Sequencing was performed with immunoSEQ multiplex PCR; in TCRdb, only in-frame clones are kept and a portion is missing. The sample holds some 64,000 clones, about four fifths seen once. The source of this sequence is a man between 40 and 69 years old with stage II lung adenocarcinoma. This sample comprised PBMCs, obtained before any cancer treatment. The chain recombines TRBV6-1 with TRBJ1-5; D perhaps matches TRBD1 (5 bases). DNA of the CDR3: TGTGCCAGCAGCGCCGTGTGGGGGTTTGATCAGCCCCAGCATTTT. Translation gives CASSAVWGFDQPQHF.